The rows below give T cell receptor beta chains drawn from one sample of a study of T cell responses to AZD1222 COVID-19 vaccine. The data were produced by immunoSEQ multiplex PCR, yet TCRdb's version contains in-frame clones alone and is incomplete. Seen here are over 110,000 clones, 85% to 90% observed once, and the top ten hold 1.5% to 2%. The specimen comprised peripheral blood, sampled 28 days after the second AZD1222 dose. These receptors were obtained from an adult who received the AZD1222 COVID-19 vaccine. CDR3s include the opening cysteine and the closing phenylalanine or tryptophan.

V	CDR3
TRBV5-4	CASSGDRPTNYGYTF
TRBV5-1	CASSTGPPIGTGELFF
TRBV27	CASRPLWHSNQPQHF
TRBV30	CAWSGQSVGFNEKLFF
TRBV7-2	CASSLSRGTEAFF
TRBV6-5	CAILAGGGTEAFF
TRBV15	CATRQPGTENSPLHF
TRBV15	CATSRLAGGRYNEQFF
TRBV5-6	CASSLLEPQETQYF
TRBV28	CASMVQPNNEQFF
TRBV24-1	CATSDSTGYGQYF
TRBV27	CASSLLTGGAEAFF
TRBV24-1	CATSDSGQDLWNEQFF
TRBV2	CASSGTIRNEQFF
TRBV19	CASSIGSGSGQPQHF
TRBV9	CASSEDLLFSGNTIYF
TRBV27	CASRGWGTETQYF
TRBV7-3	CASSLGGSGNTIYF
TRBV2	CASSEALRYGYTF
TRBV7-2	CASSLASTGGAGVEKLFF
TRBV18	CASSTTGGDGYTF
TRBV12-3/TRBV12-4	CASSLGGSGELFF
TRBV5-1	CASKRELSTGELFF
TRBV7-9	CASSPRTSGSETQYF
TRBV6-4	CASSDSTSGGSYNEQFF
TRBV2	CASSATGGDEKLFF
TRBV9	CASSVQGASANEKLFF
TRBV7-2	CASSLVRGQNTGELFF
TRBV6-5	CASSYLDRAGGYTF
TRBV4-2	CASSPAPATRLF
TRBV9	CAGSVDDYNEQFF
TRBV19	CASSIVPDSNQPQHF
TRBV3-1/TRBV3-2	CASSHLRPGGNEKLFF
TRBV2	CASSEETGNYGYTF
TRBV6-5	CASSYGSTYEQYF
TRBV6-2/TRBV6-3	CASSYQRGVLGDTQYF
TRBV6-5	CASSYSILRLTGELFF
TRBV24-1	CATSDSLGRIFF
TRBV27	CASSFSGASGNYEQYF
TRBV11-2	CASSLERGREPQHF
TRBV7-8	CASSPGAGAVNTEAFF
TRBV3-1/TRBV3-2	CASSQVGLAGANEQFF
TRBV11-2	CASSLAGTGRGYTF
TRBV30	CAWSAGSSYNEQFF
TRBV6-5	CASSYSIRQPQHF
TRBV3-1/TRBV3-2	CASSQELVRGRGTEAFF
TRBV3-1/TRBV3-2	CASRGEGSLSTQYF
TRBV20-1	CSALGEQPQHF
TRBV7-2	CASSLGGVGEQETQYF
TRBV19	CASSIDGSGGASDTQYF
TRBV7-9	CASSPFSGSWGLDEQFF
TRBV6-2/TRBV6-3	CASSNRRTSGQETQYF